The rows below give T cell receptor beta chains drawn from one sample of a study of T cells in localized non-small cell lung cancer. Sequencing was performed with immunoSEQ multiplex PCR; in TCRdb, only in-frame clones are kept and a portion is missing. The top ten hold 5.5% to 6% of the sample, which has some 30,000 clones, roughly nine tenths seen once. Sequencing was performed on PBMCs, taken before any cancer treatment. These receptors all stem from a man aged 40-75 years with stage II lung adenocarcinoma. CDR3s include the opening cysteine and the closing phenylalanine or tryptophan. Each record gives: V gene, J gene, D gene, CDR3 protein. D genes are given only for firm matches.

TRBV7-8	TRBJ1-5	TRBD1	CASSLDRAQPQHF
TRBV6-1	TRBJ2-7	NA	CASLREGAYEQYF
TRBV29-1	TRBJ1-1	NA	CSVQDSWEAFF
TRBV19	TRBJ1-2	NA	CATAGYGYTF
TRBV7-8	TRBJ2-7	TRBD2	CASSLPGLARADLGEQYF
TRBV10-2	TRBJ2-5	NA	CASSESKEETQYF
TRBV5-1	TRBJ1-2	TRBD1	CASSPLGTGTYGYTF
TRBV11-2	TRBJ2-1	NA	CASSLGGLSNNEQFF
TRBV5-1	TRBJ2-7	NA	CASSLEGRYEQYF
TRBV30	TRBJ1-1	NA	CAWMGPQVTEAFF
TRBV6-1	TRBJ2-3	NA	CASNLQGLETDTQYF
TRBV19	TRBJ2-2	NA	CASSPGRTGELFF
TRBV7-3	TRBJ2-5	TRBD2	CASSPSHSGPQETQYF
TRBV7-9	TRBJ2-1	TRBD2	CASRASGRRSGYNEQFF
TRBV4-1	TRBJ1-4	NA	CASSQDLDREKLFF
TRBV6-5	TRBJ1-6	NA	CASSGPGEASPLHF
TRBV2	TRBJ1-5	TRBD1	CASSPDRGMSQPQHF
TRBV14	TRBJ2-6	TRBD2	CASSPLGGDGANVLTF
TRBV5-1	TRBJ2-7	NA	CASSLDSGPYEQYF
TRBV28	TRBJ1-5	TRBD1	CASSTGVQPQHF
TRBV11-2	TRBJ2-7	NA	CASSLGYRRGSGHEQYF
TRBV7-2	TRBJ1-3	NA	CASSLALEAGLFSGNTIYF
TRBV28	TRBJ1-2	NA	CASSQPSRGYTF
TRBV28	TRBJ1-1	NA	CASSSRAGGVTEAFF
TRBV15	TRBJ2-3	NA	CATSRTLGGPTQYF
TRBV6-5	TRBJ2-2	NA	CASSLLSVTGELFF
TRBV5-1	TRBJ1-1	NA	CASSLGVSARPRRDTEAFF
TRBV27	TRBJ2-1	TRBD1	CASSPTGQGKGEQFF
TRBV5-1	TRBJ2-7	NA	CASSFSGSPTHEQYF
TRBV28	TRBJ2-1	NA	CASTPHSSYNEQFF
TRBV2	TRBJ1-4	NA	CASSELQLNEKLFF
TRBV19	TRBJ2-3	NA	CASSISLTDTQYF
TRBV28	TRBJ2-7	NA	CASSHPTEEYEQYF
TRBV11-2	TRBJ2-7	TRBD2	CASSFRGVAYEQYF
TRBV11-3	TRBJ2-5	NA	CASSLDLVTQYF
TRBV5-1	TRBJ2-7	TRBD2	CASSQGSGRTYEQYF
TRBV5-4	TRBJ1-1	NA	CASSLGQGRTEAFF
TRBV6-5	TRBJ2-5	NA	CASSYSGALLQETQYF
TRBV29-1	TRBJ1-6	NA	CSVARDVNSPLHF
TRBV11-3	TRBJ2-7	TRBD2	CASSPTSGPYEQYF
TRBV27	TRBJ2-7	NA	CASSLSRGVVYEQYF
TRBV10-2	TRBJ2-1	TRBD1	CASTPTGGGYYNEQFF
TRBV28	TRBJ2-7	NA	CASSLLQGRQYF
TRBV4-1	TRBJ1-4	NA	CASSQKEGASEKLFF
TRBV4-3	TRBJ2-7	NA	CASSPVGGGYEQYF
TRBV11-2	TRBJ2-7	TRBD2	CASSSGLTYEQYF
TRBV6-1	TRBJ1-2	TRBD1	CASRLTDRAYGYTF
TRBV11-3	TRBJ2-1	TRBD2	CASSEATSGEQFF